These 22 T cell receptor beta chains originate from one sample sequenced in a study of preoperative IRX-2 immunotherapy in early breast cancer. This table comes from immunoSEQ multiplex PCR, and its TCRdb copy is limited to in-frame clones, with some not included. Of around 62,000 clones in the sample, approximately 94% were seen once. Noted treatment: preoperative locoregional IRX-2 cytokine immunotherapy. The sample was collected from a patient treated with IRX-2 immunotherapy. The receptors were gathered from a human donor with breast cancer.

The chain is built from TRBV7-2 and TRBJ1-2; D not certain. V was clipped by 5 bases and J by 3 bases, with 10 bases between them. Germline V gene data show CDR1 as SGHTA and CDR2 as FQGNSA. The CDR3 contains 13 residues. CDR3 in DNA: TGTGCCAGCAGCCCTACAGCACACTATGGCTACACCTTC. Protein: CASSPTAHYGYTF.

The chain is built from TRBV5-6 and TRBJ1-5, with 7 bases identical to TRBD1. J was trimmed by 6 bases and V by 6 bases; bases with no gene match: 9. The CDR3 is made up of 14 amino acids. Germline V lookup: CDR1 SGHDT, CDR2 YYEEEE. CDR3 sequence: CASTSATGLQPQHF. As DNA, the CDR3 is TGTGCCAGCACTTCCGCGACAGGGCTTCAGCCCCAGCATTTT.

The V and J genes are TRBV19 and TRBJ1-4; D might be TRBD1 (6 bases). Germline V gene sequence: CDR1 LNHDA, CDR2 SQIVND (reference sequence). The CDR3 has 15 residues. Trimming took off 5 bases at V and 8 bases at J, with 18 bases between the two ends. The CDR3 DNA reads TGTGCCAGTAGTTCGGACAGACCGGGGGCCGAAAAACTGTTTTTT. It is translated as CASSSDRPGAEKLFF.

The genes are TRBV27 and TRBJ2-1, with 9 bases matching TRBD1. CDR1 and CDR2 from the germline V gene are MNHEY and SMNVEV (reference sequence). The CDR3 runs to 15 residues. V shed 5 bases and J 1 base; nucleotides not matched to a gene: 3. The CDR3 sequence is CASSMGQGSYNEQFF. CDR3 coding DNA: TGTGCCAGCAGTATGGGACAGGGATCCTACAATGAGCAGTTCTTC.

The rearrangement uses TRBV5-1 and TRBJ2-2, with 16 nucleotides matching TRBD2. The CDR3 spans 19 residues. The V and J ends lost 3 bases and 4 bases, in that order; junction bases with no gene match: 9. Per the germline V gene, CDR1 is SGHRS and CDR2 is YFSETQ. CDR3 loop: CASSSVPGLAGGLTGELFF. The CDR3 coding sequence is TGCGCCAGCAGCTCCGTCCCGGGACTAGCGGGAGGGCTCACCGGGGAGCTGTTTTTT.

The chain combines TRBV9 with TRBJ2-7; 7 bases line up with TRBD2. The CDR3 has 14 residues. Germline assignment: CDR1 SGDLS and CDR2 YYNGEE. V shed 3 bases, J shed 6 bases, and the junction held 9 bases outside the gene matches. CDR3 amino acids: CASSERWEGLEQYF. The CDR3 DNA reads TGTGCCAGCAGCGAGAGGTGGGAGGGCCTCGAGCAGTACTTC.

The chain links TRBV9 to TRBJ1-2, with D possibly TRBD1 on 5 matching bases. The V end lost 0 bases, the J end lost 4 bases, and 13 bases lay between the germline ends. The CDR3 length is 15 residues. In germline, CDR1 is SGDLS, CDR2 YYNGEE. CDR3 sequence: CASSVAASTAYGYTF. CDR3 DNA: TGTGCCAGCAGCGTAGCGGCGTCGACAGCCTATGGCTACACCTTC.

V gene TRBV21-1 combines with J gene TRBJ2-3; the DNA was not used to check the table's D call, TRBD2. TRBV21-1 is deemed a pseudogene. The CDR3 runs to 15 residues. The CDR3 region is CASSPTGTSSDTQYF. The CDR3 region has the DNA TGTGCCAGCAGTCCTACCGGGACTAGCTCGGATACGCAGTATTTT.

The chain employs TRBV25-1 and TRBJ1-2; no clear D. Trimming took off 10 bases at V and 4 bases at J, with 13 bases between the two ends. CDR1 is MGHDK, CDR2 SYGVNS, per germline. This CDR3 has 12 residues. The CDR3 sequence: CATTDGTYGYTF. CDR3 sequence (DNA): TGTGCCACCACGGACGGAACCTATGGCTACACCTTC.

The V and J genes are TRBV5-1 and TRBJ2-3, with D uncertain. The germline V gene has CDR1 SGHRS and CDR2 YFSETQ. The CDR3 runs 14 residues. V gave up 1 base and J gave up 1 base, with 7 bases separating them. The CDR3 DNA sequence: TGCGCCAGCAGCTTGATTTTTGGCACAGATACGCAGTATTTT. This encodes CASSLIFGTDTQYF.

The gene calls are TRBV29-1 and TRBJ2-4; D is possibly TRBD2 (6 bases). This CDR3 comprises 17 residues. Germline V gene lookup returns CDR1 SQVTM and CDR2 ANQGSEA. Trimming removed 4 bases from V and 0 bases from J, with 19 bases in between. This CDR3 is CSVGVFSGREAKNIQYF. The CDR3, as DNA: TGCAGCGTTGGTGTTTTTTCCGGGAGAGAAGCCAAAAACATTCAGTACTTC.

The CDR3 DNA reads TGTGCCAGCAGCTTATGGAGGGGGGCAGAGCAGCCCCAGCATTTT. Translation: CASSLWRGAEQPQHF. V usage is TRBV7-2 and J usage is TRBJ1-5; D possibly corresponds to TRBD1 (6 bases). There are 15 residues in the CDR3. V was trimmed by 2 bases and J by 7 bases, leaving 15 bases between them. The germline V gene encodes CDR1 SGHTA and CDR2 FQGNSA. The variable domain in full, with the rest retrieved from reference TRBV7-2 and TRBJ1-5, is GAGVSQSPSNKVTEKGKDVELRCDPISGHTALYWYRQSLGQGLEFLIYFQGNSAPDKSGLPSDRFSAERTGGSVSTLTIQRTQQEDSAVYLCASSLWRGAEQPQHFGDGTRLSIL.

The V call is TRBV4-1, the J call TRBJ2-5; D possibly matches TRBD1 or TRBD2 (5 bases each). V shed 4 bases and J shed 1 base, with 16 bases lying between them. In germline, CDR1 is MGHRA, CDR2 YSYEKL. The CDR3 is made up of 16 amino acids. This chain's CDR3 is CASSPPVGRIQETQYF. The CDR3 DNA sequence: TGCGCCAGCAGCCCCCCGGTGGGACGGATCCAAGAGACCCAGTACTTC.

This chain connects TRBV27 to TRBJ1-2; no definite D call. Germline V lookup: CDR1 MNHEY, CDR2 SMNVEV (reference sequence). Trimming left V 2 bases short and J 7 bases short, with 11 bases between. This CDR3 is 13 amino acids long. The CDR3 DNA reads as TGTGCCAGCAGTTTAAGTGCTTACTCTGGCTACACCTTC. Residues: CASSLSAYSGYTF.

The chain has TRBV30 and TRBJ2-3; D is unclear. Germline assignment: CDR1 GTSNPN and CDR2 SVGIG (reference sequence). Trimming pared 3 bases from V and 0 bases from J, leaving 7 bases between. CDR3 size: 13 residues. CDR3 sequence reads: CAWRATSTDTQYF. In DNA, the CDR3 is TGTGCCTGGAGGGCCACTAGCACAGATACGCAGTATTTT.

The chain joins TRBV7-9 to TRBJ1-4; D might be TRBD1 (6 bases). This CDR3 is 16 amino acids long. The V end was cut by 5 bases, the J end by 5 bases, with 18 bases between. Per the germline V gene, CDR1 is SEHNR and CDR2 is FQNEAQ (reference sequence). CDR3 protein: CASSPTWGAGNEKLFF. CDR3 nucleotide sequence: TGTGCCAGCAGCCCGACGTGGGGGGCTGGGAATGAAAAACTGTTTTTT.

CDR3 sequence: CASSQDPLRENSPLHF. CDR3 DNA sequence: TGCGCCAGCAGCCAAGATCCTTTAAGAGAAAATTCACCCCTCCACTTT. The chain carries TRBV4-1 and TRBJ1-6; unclear D gene. The CDR3 spans 16 residues. Between the trimmed V and J ends, which lost 0 bases and 7 bases, there was a span of 13 bases. CDR1 is MGHRA, CDR2 YSYEKL, per germline.

The chain uses TRBV11-1 and TRBJ2-7, with D hard to call. The germline V gene encodes CDR1 SGHAT and CDR2 FQDESV (reference sequence). CDR3 length equals 14 residues. Trimming shortened V by 4 bases and J by 3 bases, and 13 bases separated the two germline ends. The CDR3 loop reads CASSYRAHNYEQYF. The CDR3 DNA follows: TGTGCCAGCAGCTACCGGGCCCACAACTACGAGCAGTACTTC.

The gene calls are TRBV5-1 and TRBJ1-4; D perhaps matches TRBD1 (6 bases). The CDR3 extends over 16 amino acids. Trimming took off 2 bases at V and 6 bases at J, with 17 bases between the two ends. Germline V gene lookup returns CDR1 SGHRS and CDR2 YFSETQ. The CDR3: CASSFSPGTRDEKLFF. CDR3 DNA: TGCGCCAGCAGCTTCTCACCCGGGACAAGGGATGAAAAACTGTTTTTT.

The chain uses TRBV10-3 and TRBJ2-2, with 8 nucleotides matching TRBD2. The V gene's germline CDR1 is ENHRY and CDR2 SYGVKD. V dropped 3 bases and J dropped 4; count of bases not matched to a gene: 4. There are 15 residues in the CDR3. The CDR3 here is CAISDTSGRTGELFF. CDR3 nucleotides: TGTGCCATCAGTGATACTAGCGGTCGCACCGGGGAGCTGTTTTTT.

The rearrangement joins TRBV5-6 to TRBJ2-7, with 7 nucleotides matching TRBD1. V trimming: 0 bases; J trimming: 3 bases; junction bases outside the gene matches: 6. The CDR3 is 15 amino acids. The germline V gene encodes CDR1 SGHDT and CDR2 YYEEEE. CDR3 bases: TGTGCCAGCAGCTTGGAGGTAGGGGGCGGCTACGAGCAGTACTTC. Translation gives CASSLEVGGGYEQYF.

The chain uses TRBV5-1 and TRBJ2-2, with D unresolved. With 4 bases removed from V and 0 bases from J, the gap between germline ends came to 10 bases. Germline-derived CDR1 and CDR2 are SGHRS and YFSETQ. The CDR3 spans 15 residues. The CDR3 DNA sequence: TGCGCCAGCAGCCTATTACCAACGAACACCGGGGAGCTGTTTTTT. This translates into CASSLLPTNTGELFF. Using reference TRBV5-1 and TRBJ2-2 for the parts outside the CDR3, the full variable domain is KAGVTQTPRYLIKTRGQQVTLSCSPISGHRSVSWYQQTPGQGLQFLFEYFSETQRNKGNFPGRFSGRQFSNSRSEMNVSTLELGDSALYLCASSLLPTNTGELFFGEGSRLTVL.